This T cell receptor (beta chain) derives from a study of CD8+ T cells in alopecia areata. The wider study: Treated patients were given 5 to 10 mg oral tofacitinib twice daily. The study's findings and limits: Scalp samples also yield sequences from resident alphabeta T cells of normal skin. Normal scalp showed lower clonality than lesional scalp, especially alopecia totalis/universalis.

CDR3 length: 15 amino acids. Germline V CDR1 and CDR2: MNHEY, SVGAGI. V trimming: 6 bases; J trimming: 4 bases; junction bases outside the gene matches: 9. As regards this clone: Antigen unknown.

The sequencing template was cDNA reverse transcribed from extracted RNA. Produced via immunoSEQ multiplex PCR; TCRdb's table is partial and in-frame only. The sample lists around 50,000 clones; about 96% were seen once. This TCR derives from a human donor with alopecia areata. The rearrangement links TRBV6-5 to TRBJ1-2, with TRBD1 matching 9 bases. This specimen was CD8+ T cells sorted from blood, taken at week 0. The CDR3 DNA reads TGTGCCAGCAGCCCCCCGGGACAGGGCCCCTATGGCTACACCTTC. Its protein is CASSPPGQGPYGYTF.